Below, 21 T cell receptor beta chains from the same sample are listed, as sequenced in a study of shared clonotypes between healthy human individuals (dated by TCRdb to about 2020). Receptors were amplified or captured by the immunoSEQ multiplex PCR assay. As stored in TCRdb, this immuneACCESS dataset retains in-frame rearrangements with V and J assigned. A fraction of the clones does not appear; measured against another copy, unresolved V genes explain less than half of the discrepancy, and the remainder lacks a known reason. This sample has roughly 2.4 million clones in its table, and approximately 94% of those were observed once. Roughly 0.13% of the sample is held by the ten biggest clonotypes. The sequenced material came from naive CD4+ T cells sorted from blood. In light of the paper, this sample's cell subset or site label describes: CD45RA+ positively selected. These receptors originate from a man in his late teens or twenties in good health.

The rearrangement uses TRBV29-1 and TRBJ2-5, with 7 bases fitting TRBD1. The CDR3 extends over 13 amino acids. From germline, CDR1 is SQVTM and CDR2 ANQGSEA. V was clipped by 4 bases and J by 2 bases; unmatched bases: 4. For the CDR3, the DNA is TGCAGCGTTGCGGGACAGCTTCAAGAGACCCAGTACTTC. It is translated as CSVAGQLQETQYF.

Concerning this clone: A junction boundary mismatches the germline segment, possibly from a read error. This sequence joins TRBV5-4 and TRBJ2-3; D call uncertain. This CDR3 region has 12 residues. The V gene's germline CDR1 is SGHNT and CDR2 YYREEE (reference sequence). The CDR3 nucleotides are TGTGCCAGCAGCTCCGGTGAGGAGACGCGGTATTTT. Its protein product is CASSSGEETRYF.

The chain couples TRBV10-1 to TRBJ2-7; D ambiguous. Trimming took 3 bases from V and 2 from J, leaving 8 bases between them. Germline CDR1 reads WNHNN; CDR2 reads SYGVQD (reference sequence). The CDR3 has 13 residues. CDR3 coding DNA: TGCGCCAGCAGTGACGCAGTCACCTACGAGCAGTACTTC. This encodes CASSDAVTYEQYF.

This chain uses TRBV11-3 with TRBJ2-5, with 8 bases that match TRBD1. CDR1 and CDR2 from the germline V gene are SGHNT and YENEEA. This CDR3 comprises 18 residues. Germline trimming cut 5 bases from V and 5 bases from J; bases unmatched to any gene: 19. The CDR3 DNA reads TGTGCCAGCAGCCAAGGGCAGGGGGCGGGAATGTCTTCGGAGACCCAGTACTTC. Translating gives CASSQGQGAGMSSETQYF.

The CDR3 region is CASSAQGAYGYTF. The CDR3 DNA is TGTGCCAGCAGCGCGCAGGGGGCTTATGGCTACACCTTC. The chain employs TRBV7-2 and TRBJ1-2; 8 bases fit TRBD1. The CDR3 has 13 amino acids. Germline CDR1 SGHTA, CDR2 FQGNSA. V trimming: 5 bases; J trimming: 5 bases; junction bases outside the gene matches: 4.

The rearrangement joins TRBV28 to TRBJ1-4; D is undetermined. The germline V gene has CDR1 MDHEN and CDR2 SYDVKM. The CDR3 is 11 residues long. V shed 5 bases and J shed 11 bases, with 9 bases lying between them. In DNA, the CDR3 is TGTGCCAGCAGTCCCCTGGACAAACTGTTTTTT. Translated: CASSPLDKLFF.

This clone appeared a few times. This chain connects TRBV5-4 to TRBJ2-5; TRBD1 aligns across 11 bases. CDR3 length: 14 amino acids. The trim removed 4 bases at V and 5 bases at J, leaving 4 bases unmatched. CDR1 and CDR2 from the germline V gene are SGHNT and YYREEE (reference sequence). The CDR3 region is CASSGQGARETQYF. CDR3 sequence (DNA): TGTGCCAGCAGCGGACAGGGGGCGAGGGAGACCCAGTACTTC.

This clone was seen only once. The CDR3 loop is CASSLQGGASTDTQYF. The DNA for the CDR3 is TGTGCCAGCAGCTTACAGGGCGGAGCTAGCACAGATACGCAGTATTTT. The V gene is TRBV13, the J gene TRBJ2-3; possible D gene TRBD1, 5 bases. This CDR3 has 16 residues. CDR1 is PRHDT and CDR2 is FYEKMQ in the germline V gene (reference sequence). V lost 2 bases and J 0 bases, leaving 12 bases between the germline ends. Drawing the rest from reference TRBV13 and TRBJ2-3, the complete variable domain is AAGVIQSPRHLIKEKRETATLKCYPIPRHDTVYWYQQGPGQDPQFLISFYEKMQSDKGSIPDRFSAQQFSDYHSELNMSSLELGDSALYFCASSLQGGASTDTQYFGPGTRLTVL.

As to this clone: This sample also contains other DNA sequences that code for the same CDR3. The CDR3 sequence: CASSPAGNEQFF. CDR3 sequence (DNA): TGTGCCAGCTCACCAGCGGGTAATGAGCAGTTCTTC. The chain recombines TRBV18 with TRBJ2-1, with D maybe TRBD2 (5 bases). The germline V gene encodes CDR1 KGHSH and CDR2 LQKENI. The CDR3 length is 12 residues. V was pared by 2 bases and J by 7 bases, with 6 bases between.

The chain is built from TRBV7-2 and TRBJ1-5, with no clear D. The CDR3 covers 14 residues. CDR1 SGHTA and CDR2 FQGNSA come from the germline V gene. V lost 1 base to trimming and J lost 7 bases, with 11 bases between them. CDR3 in amino acids: CASSLGTGYQPQHF. Here the CDR3 DNA reads TGTGCCAGCAGCTTAGGGACTGGGTACCAGCCCCAGCATTTT.

The chain links TRBV19 to TRBJ2-7; TRBD1 agrees at 9 bases. The germline V gene has CDR1 LNHDA and CDR2 SQIVND (reference sequence). The ends lost 6 bases at V and 0 bases at J; junction bases unmatched: 3. CDR3 length: 14 amino acids. CDR3 amino acids: CASSGTGPSYEQYF. DNA of the CDR3: TGTGCCAGTAGCGGGACAGGGCCCTCCTACGAGCAGTACTTC.

V gene TRBV4-1 combines with J gene TRBJ2-7; D is ambiguous. Trimming removed 3 bases at V and 2 bases at J, with 11 bases between. The CDR3 is made up of 14 amino acids. The V gene's germline CDR1 is MGHRA and CDR2 YSYEKL. The CDR3 spells CASSQSALAYEQYF. The CDR3 DNA sequence: TGCGCCAGCAGCCAGTCCGCCCTGGCCTACGAGCAGTACTTC.

The CDR3: CASSSHMVYGYTF. The CDR3 DNA is TGTGCCAGCAGCTCCCACATGGTCTATGGCTACACCTTC. This sequence joins TRBV7-9 and TRBJ1-2; D ambiguous. V dropped 4 bases and J dropped 4 bases, with 10 bases sitting between them. The germline V gene encodes CDR1 SEHNR and CDR2 FQNEAQ (reference sequence). The CDR3 runs to 13 residues.

The chain uses TRBV7-2 and TRBJ2-1, with D perhaps matching TRBD2 (6 bases). This CDR3 comprises 14 residues. Trimming removed 2 bases at V and 9 bases at J, with 14 bases between. Germline V lookup: CDR1 SGHTA, CDR2 FQGNSA. The CDR3 bases are TGTGCCAGCAGCTTAACGGGAGCAAAGGGTGAGCAGTTCTTC. Translating gives CASSLTGAKGEQFF.

The chain has TRBV10-3 and TRBJ2-7; D is possibly TRBD2 (5 bases). Germline CDR1 ENHRY, CDR2 SYGVKD. The CDR3 contains 16 residues. V shed 0 bases and J shed 4 bases, with 16 bases lying between them. Written as DNA, the CDR3 is TGTGCCATCAGTGAGTCGCCTAGCTCATCAATTTACGAGCAGTACTTC. The encoded protein is CAISESPSSSIYEQYF.

This clone was recorded once. The V gene is TRBV7-2, the J gene TRBJ2-1, with 8 positions matching TRBD2. The CDR3 has 15 amino acids. The ends lost 3 bases at V and 7 bases at J; junction bases unmatched: 8. The germline V gene encodes CDR1 SGHTA and CDR2 FQGNSA. The CDR3: CASSFSSGSSNEQFF. CDR3 DNA: TGTGCCAGCAGCTTTTCGAGCGGGAGTAGTAATGAGCAGTTCTTC.

The chain couples TRBV5-1 to TRBJ2-3; 8 bases are a match to TRBD1. J was trimmed by 5 bases and V by 1 base; bases with no gene match: 9. The germline CDR1 and CDR2 sequences are SGHRS and YFSETQ. The CDR3 runs 16 residues. DNA for the CDR3: TGCGCCAGCAGCTTGATCGGGACAGGTTATCAAGATACGCAGTATTTT. Its protein is CASSLIGTGYQDTQYF. Full variable domain (missing parts from reference TRBV5-1 and TRBJ2-3): KAGVTQTPRYLIKTRGQQVTLSCSPISGHRSVSWYQQTPGQGLQFLFEYFSETQRNKGNFPGRFSGRQFSNSRSEMNVSTLELGDSALYLCASSLIGTGYQDTQYFGPGTRLTVL.

The chain is built from TRBV11-2 and TRBJ2-5; the D call may be TRBD1 or TRBD2 (6 bases each). CDR3 length equals 15 residues. Germline V gives CDR1 SGHAT, CDR2 FQNNGV. Trimming stripped 8 bases from V and 3 bases from J, with 19 bases between. The CDR3 spells CASRPWGRTEETQYF. The CDR3 coding sequence is TGTGCCAGCCGTCCTTGGGGGAGGACAGAAGAGACCCAGTACTTC. Looking up the rest from reference TRBV11-2 and TRBJ2-5 gives the full variable domain: EAGVAQSPRYKIIEKRQSVAFWCNPISGHATLYWYQQILGQGPKLLIQFQNNGVVDDSQLPKDRFSAERLKGVDSTLKIQPAKLEDSAVYLCASRPWGRTEETQYFGPGTRLLVL.

CDR3 loop: CASSKGNRDYEQYF. As DNA, the CDR3 is TGTGCCAGCAGCAAAGGAAACAGGGATTACGAGCAGTACTTC. The V gene is TRBV21-1, the J gene TRBJ2-7; the table gives TRBD1 as D, unverified against the DNA. TRBV21-1 is described as a pseudogene. The length of the CDR3 is 14 residues.

The chain has TRBV12-5 and TRBJ1-5, with D maybe TRBD1 (5 bases). From germline, CDR1 is LGHNT and CDR2 FRNRAP. The germline V and J ends were trimmed by 5 bases and 3 bases, with 20 bases remaining between them. The CDR3 covers 17 residues. The CDR3 DNA follows: TGTGCTAGTGGTCCGCTCGACAGCGACGGTTACAATCAGCCCCAGCATTTT. This encodes CASGPLDSDGYNQPQHF. Looking up the rest from reference TRBV12-5 and TRBJ1-5 gives the full variable domain: DARVTQTPRHKVTEMGQEVTMRCQPILGHNTVFWYRQTMMQGLELLAYFRNRAPLDDSGMPKDRFSAEMPDATLATLKIQPSEPRDSAVYFCASGPLDSDGYNQPQHFGDGTRLSIL.

Comments on this clone: This same CDR3 is encoded by further DNA sequences in the sample. V is TRBV5-4 and J is TRBJ1-1; TRBD1 might be the D (5 bases). Trimming stripped 0 bases from V and 2 bases from J, with 8 bases between. The germline CDR1 and CDR2 sequences are SGHNT and YYREEE (reference sequence). This CDR3 comprises 14 residues. The CDR3 bases are TGTGCCAGCAGCTTGGACAGGTTTAACACTGAAGCTTTCTTT. Protein: CASSLDRFNTEAFF.